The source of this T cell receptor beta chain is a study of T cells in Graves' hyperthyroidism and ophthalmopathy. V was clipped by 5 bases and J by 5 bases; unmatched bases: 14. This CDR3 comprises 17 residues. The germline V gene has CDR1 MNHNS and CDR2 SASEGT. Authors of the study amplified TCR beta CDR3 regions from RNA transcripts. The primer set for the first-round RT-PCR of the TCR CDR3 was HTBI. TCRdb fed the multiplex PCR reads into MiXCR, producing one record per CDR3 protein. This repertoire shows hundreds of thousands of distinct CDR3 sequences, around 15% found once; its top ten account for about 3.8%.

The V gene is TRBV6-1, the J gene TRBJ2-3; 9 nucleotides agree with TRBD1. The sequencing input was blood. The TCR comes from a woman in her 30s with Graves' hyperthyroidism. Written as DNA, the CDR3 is TGTGCCAGCAGTTTAACCCCTACAGGGGGCGGCCAAGATACGCAGTATTTT. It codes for CASSLTPTGGGQDTQYF.